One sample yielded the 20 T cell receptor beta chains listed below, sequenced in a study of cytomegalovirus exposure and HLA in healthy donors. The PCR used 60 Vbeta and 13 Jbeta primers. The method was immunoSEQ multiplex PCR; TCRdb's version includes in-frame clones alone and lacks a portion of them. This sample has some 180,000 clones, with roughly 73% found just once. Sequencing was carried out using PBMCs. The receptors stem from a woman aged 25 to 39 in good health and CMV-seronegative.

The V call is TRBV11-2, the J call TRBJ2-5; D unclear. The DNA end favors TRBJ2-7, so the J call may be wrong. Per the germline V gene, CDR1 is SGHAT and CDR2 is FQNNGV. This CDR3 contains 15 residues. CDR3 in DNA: TGTGCCAGCAGCCCGATCCGGCGGAGCTCCTACGAGCAGTACTTC. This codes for CASSPIRRSSYEQYF.

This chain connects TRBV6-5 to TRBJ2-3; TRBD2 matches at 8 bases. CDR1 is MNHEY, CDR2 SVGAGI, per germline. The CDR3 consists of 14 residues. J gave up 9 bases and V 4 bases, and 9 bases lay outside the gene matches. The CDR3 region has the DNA TGTGCCAGCAGTTCCGCCCCTACTAGCGGCACGCAGTATTTT. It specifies CASSSAPTSGTQYF.

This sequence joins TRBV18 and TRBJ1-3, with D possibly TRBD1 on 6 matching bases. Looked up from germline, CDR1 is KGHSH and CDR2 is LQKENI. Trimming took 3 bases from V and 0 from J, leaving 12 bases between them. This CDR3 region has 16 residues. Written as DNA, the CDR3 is TGTGCCAGCTCACCTCTAGACAGGTTCTCTGGAAACACCATATATTTT. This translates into CASSPLDRFSGNTIYF.

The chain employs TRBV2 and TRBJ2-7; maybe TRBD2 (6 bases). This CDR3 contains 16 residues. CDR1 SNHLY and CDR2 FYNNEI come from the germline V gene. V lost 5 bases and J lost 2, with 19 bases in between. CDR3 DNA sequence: TGTGCCAGCAGTCCATCGTGGAGGGCCCCGACCTACGAGCAGTACTTC. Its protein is CASSPSWRAPTYEQYF. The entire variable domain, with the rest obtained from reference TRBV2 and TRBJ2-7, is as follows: EPEVTQTPSHQVTQMGQEVILRCVPISNHLYFYWYRQILGQKVEFLVSFYNNEISEKSEIFDDQFSVERPDGSNFTLKIRSTKLEDSAMYFCASSPSWRAPTYEQYFGPGTRLTVT.

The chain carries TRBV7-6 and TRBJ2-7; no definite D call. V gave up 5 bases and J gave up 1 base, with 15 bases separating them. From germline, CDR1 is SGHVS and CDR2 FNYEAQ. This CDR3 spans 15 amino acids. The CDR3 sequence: CASSPRPGYSYEQYF. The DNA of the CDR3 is TGTGCCAGCAGCCCCCGTCCAGGTTATTCCTACGAGCAGTACTTC.

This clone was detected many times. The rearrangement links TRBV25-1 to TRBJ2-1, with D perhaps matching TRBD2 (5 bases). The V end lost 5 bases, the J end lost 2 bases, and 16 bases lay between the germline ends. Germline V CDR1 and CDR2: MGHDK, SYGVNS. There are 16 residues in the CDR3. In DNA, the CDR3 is TGTGCCAGCAGTAACCTTGTGGGAGCCACCTACAATGAGCAGTTCTTC. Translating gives CASSNLVGATYNEQFF.

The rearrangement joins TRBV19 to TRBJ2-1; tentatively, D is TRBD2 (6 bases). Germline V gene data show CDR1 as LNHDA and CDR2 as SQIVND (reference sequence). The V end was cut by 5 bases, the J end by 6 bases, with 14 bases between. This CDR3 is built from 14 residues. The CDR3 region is CASSQRERVNEQFF. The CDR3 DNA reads TGTGCCAGTAGTCAACGGGAGAGGGTCAATGAGCAGTTCTTC.

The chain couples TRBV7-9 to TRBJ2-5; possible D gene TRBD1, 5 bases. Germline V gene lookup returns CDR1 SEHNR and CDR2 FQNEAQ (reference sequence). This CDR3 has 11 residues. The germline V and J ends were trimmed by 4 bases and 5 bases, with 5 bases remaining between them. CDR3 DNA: TGTGCCAGCAGCTCAGGGGAGACCCAGTACTTC. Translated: CASSSGETQYF.

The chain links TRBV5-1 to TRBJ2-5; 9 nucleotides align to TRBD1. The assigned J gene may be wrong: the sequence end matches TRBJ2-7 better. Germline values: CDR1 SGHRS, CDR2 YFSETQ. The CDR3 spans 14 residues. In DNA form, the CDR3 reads TGCGCCAGCAGCGAGGGACAGGGAATCTACGAGCAGTACTTC. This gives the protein CASSEGQGIYEQYF.

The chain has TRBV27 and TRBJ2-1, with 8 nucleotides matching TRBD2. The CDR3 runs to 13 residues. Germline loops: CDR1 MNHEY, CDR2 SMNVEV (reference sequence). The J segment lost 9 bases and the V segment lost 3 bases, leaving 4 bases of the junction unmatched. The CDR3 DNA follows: TGTGCCAGCAGTTTCAGCGGGAGCAGTGAGCAGTTCTTC. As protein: CASSFSGSSEQFF.

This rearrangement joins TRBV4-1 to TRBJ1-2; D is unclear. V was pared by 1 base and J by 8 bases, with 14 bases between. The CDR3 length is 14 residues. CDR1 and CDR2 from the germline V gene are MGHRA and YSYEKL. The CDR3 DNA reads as TGCGCCAGCAGCCAAGTAGGCTCACTCGGGGGCTACACCTTC. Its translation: CASSQVGSLGGYTF.

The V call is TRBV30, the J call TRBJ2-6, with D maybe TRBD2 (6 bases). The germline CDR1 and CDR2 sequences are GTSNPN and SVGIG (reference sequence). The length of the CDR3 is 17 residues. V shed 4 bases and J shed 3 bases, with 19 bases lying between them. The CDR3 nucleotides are TGTGCCTGGACCCGTCCAACTGGGGGAGGTGGGGCCAACGTCCTGACTTTC. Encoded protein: CAWTRPTGGGGANVLTF.

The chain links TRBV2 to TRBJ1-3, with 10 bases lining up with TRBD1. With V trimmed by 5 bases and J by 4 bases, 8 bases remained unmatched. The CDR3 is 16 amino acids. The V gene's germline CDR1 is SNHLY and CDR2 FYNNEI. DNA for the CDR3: TGTGCCAGCAGTAACCGAGGGACAGGGGCAGGAAACACCATATATTTT. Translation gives CASSNRGTGAGNTIYF.

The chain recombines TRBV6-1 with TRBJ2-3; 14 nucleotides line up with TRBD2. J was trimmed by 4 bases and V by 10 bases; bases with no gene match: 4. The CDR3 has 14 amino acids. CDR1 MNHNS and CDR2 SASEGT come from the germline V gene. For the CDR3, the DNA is TGTGCCACCTCGGGACTAGCGGGAGCAGATACGCAGTATTTT. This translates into CATSGLAGADTQYF.

This chain's CDR3 is CASSFRDRGYEQYF. The CDR3 DNA reads TGTGCCAGCAGCTTTCGGGACAGGGGCTACGAGCAGTACTTC. This chain connects TRBV5-4 to TRBJ2-7; the match to TRBD1 covers 10 bases. The germline V gene encodes CDR1 SGHNT and CDR2 YYREEE (reference sequence). The J segment lost 3 bases and the V segment lost 2 bases, leaving 2 bases of the junction unmatched. This CDR3 has 14 amino acids.

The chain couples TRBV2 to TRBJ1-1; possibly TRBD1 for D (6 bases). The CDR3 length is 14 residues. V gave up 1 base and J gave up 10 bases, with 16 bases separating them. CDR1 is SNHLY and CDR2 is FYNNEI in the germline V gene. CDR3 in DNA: TGTGCCAGCAGTGAAGGGTCGGGGGGGGCGCGAGCTTTCTTT. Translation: CASSEGSGGARAFF. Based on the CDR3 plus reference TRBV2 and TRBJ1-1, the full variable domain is EPEVTQTPSHQVTQMGQEVILRCVPISNHLYFYWYRQILGQKVEFLVSFYNNEISEKSEIFDDQFSVERPDGSNFTLKIRSTKLEDSAMYFCASSEGSGGARAFFGQGTRLTVV.

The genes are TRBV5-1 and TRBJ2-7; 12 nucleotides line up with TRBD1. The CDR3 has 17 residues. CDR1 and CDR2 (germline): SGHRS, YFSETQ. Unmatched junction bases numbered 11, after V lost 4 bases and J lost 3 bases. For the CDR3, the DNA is TGCGCCAGCAGCAAAGGGACAGGGGGCCCTCTCTTCTACGAGCAGTACTTC. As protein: CASSKGTGGPLFYEQYF.

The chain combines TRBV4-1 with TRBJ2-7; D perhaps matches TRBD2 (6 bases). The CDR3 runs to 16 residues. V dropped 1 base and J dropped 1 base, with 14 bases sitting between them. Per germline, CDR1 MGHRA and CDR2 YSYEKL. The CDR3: CASSQAPGGGSYEQYF. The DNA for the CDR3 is TGCGCCAGCAGCCAAGCCCCGGGTGGAGGGTCCTACGAGCAGTACTTC.

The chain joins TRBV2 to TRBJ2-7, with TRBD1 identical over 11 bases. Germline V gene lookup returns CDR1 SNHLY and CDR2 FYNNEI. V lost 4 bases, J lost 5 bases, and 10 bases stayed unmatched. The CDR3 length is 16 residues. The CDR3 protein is CASSGVFRTGGDEQYF. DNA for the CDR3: TGTGCCAGCAGTGGTGTCTTTCGGACAGGGGGCGACGAGCAGTACTTC.

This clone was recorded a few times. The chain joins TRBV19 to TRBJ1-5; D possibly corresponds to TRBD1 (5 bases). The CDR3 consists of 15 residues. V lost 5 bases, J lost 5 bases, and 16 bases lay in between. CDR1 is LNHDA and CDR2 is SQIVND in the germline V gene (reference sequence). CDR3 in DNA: TGTGCCAGTAGTGCCCAAGGCAGGGCGGATCAGCCCCAGCATTTT. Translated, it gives CASSAQGRADQPQHF.